Only a few counts were recorded for the clone carrying this T cell receptor (beta chain). Its antigen is unknown. Trimming stripped 4 bases from V and 8 bases from J, with 23 bases between. The CDR3 runs 16 residues. Germline V gives CDR1 SEHNR, CDR2 FQNEAQ (reference sequence). TCRdb re-analysed the reads in MiXCR, keeping a single row per CDR3 protein. The sample contains about 740,000 distinct CDR3 sequences, about 33% of which appear only once. The record originates from a study of T cell repertoires in cytomegalovirus infection. Study-wide background: From public TCR beta signatures came an indication of both CMV infection and matching HLA type.

Whole-study results and caveats: Ex vivo, HLA-C-restricted CMV-specific TCR beta clonotypes prevailed over the rest of the response.

The TCR comes from a human donor in good health (CMV status not recorded). Some clones in this sample may be carry-over from other donors' samples. The input for sequencing was cultured PBMCs, taken from culture after CMV antigen stimulation. This rearrangement joins TRBV7-9 to TRBJ1-2, with a possible D match to TRBD1 (5 bases). The CDR3, as DNA: TGTGCCAGCAGCTCTCAGGTTCCACTCCGGGGCATGGGCTACACCTTC. It is translated as CASSSQVPLRGMGYTF.